This entry concerns a single T cell receptor beta chain. Its antigen is currently unknown. After removal of 5 bases from V and 6 bases from J, the junction contained 6 bases not matched to a gene. The CDR3 has 14 residues. Germline CDR1 is SGHDN and CDR2 is FVKESK. This entry is derived from a study of beta chain features in type 1 diabetes. About the research overall: Examination of sorted cells across all samples involved over 85,000,000 cells. Overall study results and limits: When Type 1 diabetes patients were examined, their TCRB CDR3s proved moderately but significantly shorter in all four CD4+ subsets.

All of the isolated RNA was reverse transcribed, so expressed TCRB transcripts were sequenced. The data were produced by immunoSEQ multiplex PCR, yet TCRdb's version contains in-frame clones alone and is incomplete. The table includes 500,000 to 650,000 clones, under 15% detected once. Sequences were obtained from naive CD4+ T cells from blood. The clonotype originates from a man between 25 and 39 years old with type 1 diabetes. The rearrangement links TRBV14 to TRBJ1-4; TRBD1 aligns across 7 bases. The CDR3 bases are TGTGCCAGCAGCTCAGGACAGGTTCATGAAAAACTGTTTTTT. Its translation is CASSSGQVHEKLFF.